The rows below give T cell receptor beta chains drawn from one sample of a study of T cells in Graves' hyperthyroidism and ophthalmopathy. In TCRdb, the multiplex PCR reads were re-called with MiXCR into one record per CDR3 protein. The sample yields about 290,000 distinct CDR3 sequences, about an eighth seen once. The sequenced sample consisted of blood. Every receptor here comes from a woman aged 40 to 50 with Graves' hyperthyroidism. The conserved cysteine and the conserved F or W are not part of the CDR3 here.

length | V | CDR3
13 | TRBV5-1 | ASSFTGTPNTEAF
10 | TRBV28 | ASSGEGRGYT
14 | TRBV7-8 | ASSRRPGTRQETQY
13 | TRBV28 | ASSHHGRGQETQH
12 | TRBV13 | ASSVGTGNTEAF
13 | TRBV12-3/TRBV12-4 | ASSRDRPGTGELF
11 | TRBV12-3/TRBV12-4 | ASSRQGRDTQY
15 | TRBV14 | ASTVPGQGSVSPEQF
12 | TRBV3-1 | ASSPQGNPKEQF
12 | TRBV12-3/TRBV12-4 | ASSLIGGFYEQY
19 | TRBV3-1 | ASSQERKRLAGGAAKNIQY
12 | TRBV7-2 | ASSPGPLNTEAF
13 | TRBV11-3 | ASSLDDGLDTEAF
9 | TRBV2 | ASSYDTEAF
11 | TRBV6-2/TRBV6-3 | ATNRDTNTEAF
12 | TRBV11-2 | ASSPGQGPYGYT
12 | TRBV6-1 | ASTSSSGANVLT
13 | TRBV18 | ASSPNSQGSHEQY
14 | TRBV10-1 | ASSEMAGASYNEQF
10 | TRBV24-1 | ATSERVYGYT
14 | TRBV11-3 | ASSLGKGLLRETQY
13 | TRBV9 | ASSVEGGWGSPLH
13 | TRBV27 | ASSLGRGGYNEQF
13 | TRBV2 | ASRADRSTNEKLF
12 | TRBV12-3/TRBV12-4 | ASSPSDFKETQY
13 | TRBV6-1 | ASSELAGSTGELF
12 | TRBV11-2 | ASRWLAGSYEQF
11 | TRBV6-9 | ASSYSLGGEQY
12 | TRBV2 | ASRDLAGRDTQY
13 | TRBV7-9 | ASSSRTRTSYEQY
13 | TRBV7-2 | ASSVPTGGISPLH
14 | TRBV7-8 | ASSLEIVFSYNEQF
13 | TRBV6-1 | ASSDVRPLLEGYT
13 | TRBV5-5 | ASSSEHTKSYEQY
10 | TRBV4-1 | ASSQVGALQY
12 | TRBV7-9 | ASHGGIGRDTQY
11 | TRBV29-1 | SVRAETSYEQY
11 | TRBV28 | ASTDRDKNIQY
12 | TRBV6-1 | ASSEGRGSDGYT
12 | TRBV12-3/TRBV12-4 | ASSWTSGIATQY
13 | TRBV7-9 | ASSSAREMPDTQY
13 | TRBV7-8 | ASSLLGTRTDTQY
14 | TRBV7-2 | ASSPPLGESTGELF
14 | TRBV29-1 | SVEDQQGGIPYGYT
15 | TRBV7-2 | ASSFSQGGGLAYEQY
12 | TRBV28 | ASRRQGADEELF
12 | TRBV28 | ASSPTGGGTEAF
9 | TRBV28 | ASSGSTPLH
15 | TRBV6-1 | ASSEVYGRGVGNEQF
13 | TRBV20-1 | SAREARGMNTEAF
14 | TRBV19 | ASSIFGQQLTYGYT
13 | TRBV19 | ASSIGGSSRQPQH
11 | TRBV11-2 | ASRPQLLHGGF
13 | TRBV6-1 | ASSLSGGVGETQY
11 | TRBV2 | ASSLLGPRGYT
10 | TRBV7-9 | ASTPWEETQY
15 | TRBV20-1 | SAEPPTAGLAGDTQY
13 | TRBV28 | ASSPVASSYNEQF
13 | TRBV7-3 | ASSLLAGSANEQF
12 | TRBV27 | ASSPRAGGYEQY